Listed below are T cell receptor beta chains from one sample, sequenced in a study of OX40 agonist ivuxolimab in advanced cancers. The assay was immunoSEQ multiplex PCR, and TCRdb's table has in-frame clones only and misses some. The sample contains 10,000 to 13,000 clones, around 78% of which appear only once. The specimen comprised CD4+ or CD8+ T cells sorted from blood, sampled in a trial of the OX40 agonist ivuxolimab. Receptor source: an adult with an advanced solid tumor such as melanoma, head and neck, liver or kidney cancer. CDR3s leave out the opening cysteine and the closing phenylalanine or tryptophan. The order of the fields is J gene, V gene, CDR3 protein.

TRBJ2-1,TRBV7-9,ASSLRTDSYNEQF
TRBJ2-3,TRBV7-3,ASSLRAGRADTQY
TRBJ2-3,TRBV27,ASSLSFGDTQY
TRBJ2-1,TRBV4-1,ASSQGTSGSSYNEQF
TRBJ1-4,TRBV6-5,ASSYNTNEKLF
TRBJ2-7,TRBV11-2,ASSLMAGDLEQY
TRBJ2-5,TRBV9,ASSVGIAPQETQY
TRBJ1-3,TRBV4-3,ASSQVGGGGNTIY
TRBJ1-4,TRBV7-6,ASSLSWGTNEKLF
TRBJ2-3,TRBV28,ASSLSASGTDTQY
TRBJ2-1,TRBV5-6,ASSSPPGLAYEQF
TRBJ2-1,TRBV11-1,ASSLPGNSYNEQF
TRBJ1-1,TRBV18,ASSPRPGGGDEAF
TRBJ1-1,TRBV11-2,ASSPWTEKAF
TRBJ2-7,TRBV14,ASSLGLAGVEQY
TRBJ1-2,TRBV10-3,AIKVSEDYGYT
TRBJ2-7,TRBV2,ASSGYEQY
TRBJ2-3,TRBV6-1,ASSVEVSGTGTDTQY
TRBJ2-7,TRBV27,ASSQYPGTGFYEQY
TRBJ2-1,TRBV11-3,ASSHRGAYNEQF
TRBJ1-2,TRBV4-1,ASSQGEGVDGYT
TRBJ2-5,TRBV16,ASSQSGTHSETQY
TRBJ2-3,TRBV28,ASSDPGTSGTDTQY
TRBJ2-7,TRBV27,ASSNADRGAYEQY
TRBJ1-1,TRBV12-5,ASALDRNTEAF
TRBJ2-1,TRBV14,ASSQALDPRGEQF
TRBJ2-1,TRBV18,ASSLSGMGEWVEQF
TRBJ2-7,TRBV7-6,ASSLGSGTGGEQY
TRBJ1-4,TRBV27,ASSLSGQGRTTINEKLF
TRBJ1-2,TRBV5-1,ASSLAVSSGYT
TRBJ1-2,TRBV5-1,ASSLESSGYGYT
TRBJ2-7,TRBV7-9,ASSFPGEAIYEQY
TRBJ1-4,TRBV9,ASSVGGSTNEKLF
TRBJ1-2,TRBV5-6,ASTQRDSQYGYT
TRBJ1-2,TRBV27,ASSNQGYGYT
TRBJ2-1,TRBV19,ASSINGGAGGRLYNEQF
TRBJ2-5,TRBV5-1,ASSLEVARTFQETQY